This TCR beta chain appears in the sequencing data of a study of CD8+ T cells in alopecia areata. Study-wide findings and caveats: Persistence of many expanded lesional clones was seen in scalp and blood during tofacitinib.

Notes on this clone: What it binds is unknown.

The V and J ends lost 4 bases and 0 bases respectively, with 7 bases between them. Germline CDR1 is SGHVS and CDR2 is FQNEAQ. The CDR3 is made up of 15 amino acids. Indicated treatment: oral pan-JAK inhibitor, 5-10 mg twice daily. Extracted RNA was reverse transcribed into cDNA, the sequencing template. Only in-frame clones appear in the TCRdb table, and some are missing; sequencing was by immunoSEQ multiplex PCR. Of some 180,000 clones listed, approximately 50% are singletons. This sequence joins TRBV7-8 and TRBJ1-6; the D is unclear. The sequence came from a human donor with alopecia areata. The sample was CD8+ T cells sorted from blood, taken at week 52, from a patient treated with tofacitinib. The CDR3 nucleotides are TGTGCCAGCAGCTCGGACCTCTCCTATAATTCACCCCTCCACTTT. Protein sequence: CASSSDLSYNSPLHF.